Below are 20 T cell receptor beta chains sequenced from a single sample in a study of response to subunit inactivated influenza vaccine. TCRdb re-called the RT-PCR reads through MiXCR, storing one row per CDR3 protein. The sample lists roughly 700,000 distinct CDR3 sequences, approximately 15% seen once, with approximately 10% in the top ten. The sequencing here drew on PBMCs from blood, taken 11 to 12 days after vaccination. The receptors stem from a man aged 45-60 years who received an inactivated influenza vaccine.

This chain uses TRBV12-3 or TRBV12-4 with TRBJ2-5; TRBD2 might be the D (6 bases). The CDR3 has 16 residues. V dropped 3 bases and J dropped 0 bases, with 14 bases sitting between them. The CDR3 DNA sequence: TGTGCCAGCAGTTTCGCTTGGACGGGGGACCAAGAGACCCAGTACTTC. Translating it yields CASSFAWTGDQETQYF.

The V and J genes are TRBV19 and TRBJ2-2; no clear D. The CDR3 sequence is 16 residues long. V was clipped by 2 bases and J by 4 bases, with 14 bases between them. CDR1 and CDR2 from the germline V gene are LNHDA and SQIVND (reference sequence). As DNA, the CDR3 is TGTGCCAGTAGTATATACCCCCGAACGGGCACCGGGGAGCTGTTTTTT. It yields the protein CASSIYPRTGTGELFF.

The rearrangement links TRBV3-1 to TRBJ2-3; D gene unclear. The CDR3 has 14 amino acids. Germline values: CDR1 LGHDT, CDR2 YNNKEL (reference sequence). V was trimmed by 1 base and J by 6 bases, leaving 11 bases between them. The CDR3 DNA reads as TGTGCCAGCAGCCAAGGTGACTTACGGGATACGCAGTATTTT. It is translated as CASSQGDLRDTQYF.

V gene TRBV12-3 or TRBV12-4 combines with J gene TRBJ1-5; no definite D call. The CDR3 consists of 14 residues. V dropped 0 bases and J dropped 5 bases, with 8 bases sitting between them. CDR3 sequence: CASSLALRDQPQHF. The CDR3 bases are TGTGCCAGCAGTTTAGCATTACGGGATCAGCCCCAGCATTTT.

This clonotype was picked up a small number of times. The J gene is TRBJ1-1, the V gene TRBV4-3, with a tentative D call TRBD1 (5 bases). Between the trimmed V and J ends, which lost 0 bases and 9 bases, there was a span of 11 bases. There are 13 residues in the CDR3. CDR1 and CDR2 from the germline V gene are LGHNA and YSLEER. The CDR3, as DNA: TGCGCCAGCAGCCAAGATCGAGGACACAAAGCTTTCTTT. Protein: CASSQDRGHKAFF.

The V gene is TRBV27, the J gene TRBJ2-1; D may be TRBD1 or TRBD2 (6 bases each). Germline assignment: CDR1 MNHEY and CDR2 SMNVEV (reference sequence). Trimming took off 6 bases at V and 6 bases at J, with 15 bases between the two ends. This CDR3 has 14 amino acids. CDR3 coding DNA: TGTGCCAGCAGATGGGGGGCTTCTATCAATGAGCAGTTCTTC. Its protein product is CASRWGASINEQFF.

The V and J genes are TRBV6-5 and TRBJ2-3; D remains unclear. Germline V gives CDR1 MNHEY, CDR2 SVGAGI. This CDR3 contains 14 residues. Between the trimmed V and J ends, which lost 2 bases and 0 bases, there was a span of 6 bases. The CDR3 nucleotides read TGTGCCAGCAGTTACAAAAAAAGCACAGATACGCAGTATTTT. It is translated as CASSYKKSTDTQYF.

The table lists this clonotype with a few counts. For the CDR3, the DNA is TGCAGTGCTAGAGATCACCTCGGACAGGGGATTTCATGGGAAAAACTGTTTTTT. This codes for CSARDHLGQGISWEKLFF. The chain is built from TRBV20-1 and TRBJ1-4, with 9 positions matching TRBD1. V lost 0 bases to trimming and J lost 8 bases; unmatched junction nucleotides: 16. Germline V lookup: CDR1 DFQATT, CDR2 SNEGSKA (reference sequence). This CDR3 has 18 residues.

The chain is built from TRBV12-3 or TRBV12-4 and TRBJ2-7, with 10 positions matching TRBD1. V lost 6 bases, J lost 4 bases, and 15 bases stayed unmatched. This CDR3 has 17 residues. The CDR3 sequence is CASSHEIRRDRGYEQYF. The CDR3 DNA reads TGTGCCAGCAGCCACGAAATACGCCGGGACAGGGGATACGAGCAGTACTTC.

This clonotype was seen repeatedly, ten times or more. The chain combines TRBV4-2 with TRBJ2-3, with no clear D. The CDR3 length is 14 residues. V shed 0 bases and J shed 4 bases, with 8 bases lying between them. CDR1 and CDR2 (germline): LGHNA, YNFKEQ. Here the CDR3 DNA reads TGTGCCAGCAGCCAAGATACCGGCGCAGATACGCAGTATTTT. This translates into CASSQDTGADTQYF.

This clonotype appeared many times. The V gene is TRBV29-1, the J gene TRBJ2-5; TRBD2 matches 8 bases. This CDR3 is 18 amino acids long. Germline assignment: CDR1 SQVTM and CDR2 ANQGSEA. V shed 3 bases, J shed 3 bases, and the junction held 18 bases outside the gene matches. As DNA, the CDR3 is TGCAGCGTTGATACAGTGCTCGGTATAGCGGGGAGAGAAGAGACCCAGTACTTC. Its translation is CSVDTVLGIAGREETQYF.

The rearrangement links TRBV15 to TRBJ1-4; D ambiguous. The CDR3 loop spans 16 amino acids. The V and J ends lost 0 bases and 1 base respectively, with 9 bases between them. Germline V lookup: CDR1 LNHNV, CDR2 YYDKDF (reference sequence). The CDR3, as DNA: TGTGCCACCAGCAGAGAAACAGCTCGAACTAATGAAAAACTGTTTTTT. Protein product: CATSRETARTNEKLFF. Full variable domain (outside the CDR3, taken from reference TRBV15 and TRBJ1-4): DAMVIQNPRYQVTQFGKPVTLSCSQTLNHNVMYWYQQKSSQAPKLLFHYYDKDFNNEADTPDNFQSRRPNTSFCFLDIRSPGLGDTAMYLCATSRETARTNEKLFFGSGTQLSVL.

This chain connects TRBV4-1 to TRBJ2-7, with 7 bases lining up with TRBD1. The length of the CDR3 is 13 residues. Germline lookup yields CDR1 MGHRA and CDR2 YSYEKL. With V trimmed by 2 bases and J by 6 bases, 4 bases remained unmatched. The CDR3 DNA sequence: TGCGCCAGCAGCCAACTTAGGGGGCGCGAGCAGTACTTC. Translation gives CASSQLRGREQYF.

This clonotype has a handful of counts. The rearrangement links TRBV25-1 to TRBJ2-3, with 7 positions matching TRBD1. The V gene's germline CDR1 is MGHDK and CDR2 SYGVNS. V shed 0 bases and J 1 base; nucleotides not matched to a gene: 7. The CDR3 is 17 amino acids. As DNA, the CDR3 is TGTGCCAGCAGTGAATATCTAGGGACAGTTGGCACAGATACGCAGTATTTT. As protein: CASSEYLGTVGTDTQYF. The full variable domain, rest sourced from reference TRBV25-1 and TRBJ2-3, is EADIYQTPRYLVIGTGKKITLECSQTMGHDKMYWYQQDPGMELHLIHYSYGVNSTEKGDLSSESTVSRIRTEHFPLTLESARPSHTSQYLCASSEYLGTVGTDTQYFGPGTRLTVL.

This clonotype was recorded many times. The chain's CDR3 is CASSLGPGFIDEQFF. In DNA, the CDR3 is TGTGCCAGCAGCTTAGGCCCGGGTTTCATAGATGAGCAGTTCTTC. The rearrangement joins TRBV7-2 to TRBJ2-1; D is uncertain. Per the germline V gene, CDR1 is SGHTA and CDR2 is FQGNSA. Trimming stripped 1 base from V and 8 bases from J, with 15 bases between. The CDR3 loop spans 15 amino acids.

A few counts support this clonotype. Here the CDR3 reads CSVHMGQTNTEAFF. As DNA, the CDR3 is TGCAGCGTCCACATGGGACAGACGAACACTGAAGCTTTCTTT. V gene TRBV29-1 combines with J gene TRBJ1-1; TRBD1 matches at 7 bases. In germline, CDR1 is SQVTM, CDR2 ANQGSEA. The V and J ends lost 6 bases and 1 base, in that order; junction bases with no gene match: 8. The CDR3 sequence is 14 residues long.

This clonotype was counted between two and nine times. The chain employs TRBV28 and TRBJ2-1, with TRBD1 matching over 9 bases. The germline V gene encodes CDR1 MDHEN and CDR2 SYDVKM. Trimming cost V 4 bases and J 6 bases; bases outside gene matches: 4. The CDR3 spans 14 residues. The CDR3 sequence is CASSWTGESNEQFF. The CDR3 DNA reads TGTGCCAGCAGTTGGACAGGGGAAAGCAATGAGCAGTTCTTC.

In its sample, this clonotype was seen a few times. The V call is TRBV18, the J call TRBJ2-7; no definite D call. CDR3 length: 15 residues. CDR1 is KGHSH, CDR2 LQKENI, per germline. Deletions cut 3 bases from V and 0 bases from J, with 12 bases between. The CDR3 nucleotides are TGTGCCAGCTCACCCGGAAACCGAGGCTCCTACGAGCAGTACTTC. Amino acids: CASSPGNRGSYEQYF. Using reference TRBV18 and TRBJ2-7 for the parts outside the CDR3, the full variable domain is NAGVMQNPRHLVRRRGQEARLRCSPMKGHSHVYWYRQLPEEGLKFMVYLQKENIIDESGMPKERFSAEFPKEGPSILRIQQVVRGDSAAYFCASSPGNRGSYEQYFGPGTRLTVT.

The V and J genes are TRBV20-1 and TRBJ2-1; the match to TRBD2 covers 10 bases. After removal of 2 bases from V and 6 bases from J, the junction contained 16 bases not matched to a gene. The CDR3 is 18 residues long. Per the germline V gene, CDR1 is DFQATT and CDR2 is SNEGSKA (reference sequence). CDR3 in amino acids: CSARFRALAGVGSNEQFF. The DNA of the CDR3 is TGCAGTGCTAGATTCCGGGCCCTAGCGGGAGTAGGGTCCAATGAGCAGTTCTTC.

Details on this clonotype: The CDR3 end shows no conserved phenylalanine or tryptophan, and so a read error is likely. The rearrangement joins TRBV20-1 to TRBJ2-5, with 12 positions matching TRBD2. The trim removed 6 bases at V and 5 bases at J, leaving 7 bases unmatched. From germline, CDR1 is DFQATT and CDR2 SNEGSKA (reference sequence). The CDR3 has 14 amino acids. In nucleotides, the CDR3 is TGCAGTGCCTCACTAGCGGGGGGACGGGAGACCCAGTACCTC. Amino acids: CSASLAGGRETQYL.